This TCR beta chain originates from a study of cytomegalovirus exposure and HLA in healthy donors. Study overall: Unique TCR beta sequences numbering approximately 120 million came from about 179 million T cells in an earlier analysis. General study points: Researchers reportedly found TCR beta sequences accurately predicted most subjects' HLA-A and HLA-B alleles. Across HLA loci, a later analysis found differing TCR association rates, with DRB1 most and HLA-C fewest.

V dropped 6 bases and J dropped 8; count of bases not matched to a gene: 11. There are 14 residues in the CDR3. Germline V gene lookup returns CDR1 LGHNA and CDR2 YNFKEQ. Researchers ran the PCR with 60 Vbeta and 13 Jbeta primers. The data were produced by immunoSEQ multiplex PCR, yet TCRdb's version contains in-frame clones alone and is incomplete. The sample contains 130,000 or so clones, around three quarters of which appear only once. Turning to this clone: Its cognate antigen is unknown.

The rearrangement joins TRBV4-2 to TRBJ1-1; 8 bases are shared with TRBD1. The sample consisted of PBMCs. The origin of this receptor is a man aged 18 to 30 in good health and CMV-seropositive. CDR3 region: CASRNDRGGWEAFF. DNA for the CDR3: TGTGCCAGCAGAAACGACAGGGGAGGCTGGGAAGCTTTCTTT.